What follows are 17 T cell receptor beta chains derived from one specimen sequenced in a study of long-term antiretroviral therapy in people with HIV. Running of the v3.0 immunoSEQ assay took place at survey level. Libraries were prepared by immunoSEQ multiplex PCR; TCRdb keeps only in-frame clonotypes and omits some of them. This table has tens of thousands of clones, over 75% appearing once. The sequenced sample was unsorted PBMCs, obtained about 5.5 years after starting antiretroviral therapy. The receptors derive from a woman aged 40 to 50 with HIV.

CDR3 in DNA: TGTGCCAGCAGCTCGGGGGTCAATTCACCCCTCCACTTT. Amino acids: CASSSGVNSPLHF. The rearrangement joins TRBV7-9 to TRBJ1-6; D is possibly TRBD1 (5 bases). Germline V lookup: CDR1 SEHNR, CDR2 FQNEAQ (reference sequence). This CDR3 is built from 13 residues. V was clipped by 4 bases and J by 7 bases, with 8 bases between them.

The chain joins TRBV7-9 to TRBJ2-2; 11 bases line up with TRBD2. CDR3 length equals 18 residues. V was clipped by 3 bases and J by 5 bases; unmatched bases: 11. Looked up from germline, CDR1 is SEHNR and CDR2 is FQNEAQ (reference sequence). The CDR3 spells CASSLARTSGLQTGELFF. The CDR3 DNA follows: TGTGCCAGCAGCTTGGCGAGGACTAGCGGGTTACAAACCGGGGAGCTGTTTTTT.

This clone has a single count. V usage is TRBV4-1 and J usage is TRBJ2-1; 10 bases fit TRBD1. V lost 4 bases and J lost 6; bases outside the gene matches: 6. CDR1 is MGHRA and CDR2 is YSYEKL in the germline V gene. The CDR3 is made up of 15 amino acids. As DNA, the CDR3 is TGCGCCAGCAGCCTGGGACAGGGGACAGTCAATGAGCAGTTCTTC. Amino acid sequence: CASSLGQGTVNEQFF.

The chain carries TRBV5-1 and TRBJ2-7, with D possibly matching TRBD1 (6 bases). The CDR3 length is 15 residues. Germline V gives CDR1 SGHRS, CDR2 YFSETQ. V lost 3 bases and J 3 bases, leaving 16 bases between the germline ends. The CDR3 coding sequence is TGCGCCAGCAGCTACACTACAGGGCTAATCTACGAGCAGTACTTC. This codes for CASSYTTGLIYEQYF.

The chain combines TRBV6-5 with TRBJ2-2; no definite D call. Trimming took 2 bases from V and 5 from J, leaving 6 bases between them. The CDR3 is made up of 13 amino acids. Germline assignment: CDR1 MNHEY and CDR2 SVGAGI. This CDR3 is CASSYKETGELFF. For the CDR3, the DNA is TGTGCCAGCAGTTACAAGGAGACCGGGGAGCTGTTTTTT.

This chain links TRBV10-3 with TRBJ2-3, with 7 bases fitting TRBD1. With 6 bases clipped from V and 0 bases from J, the junction kept 6 bases outside the gene matches. Germline CDR1 ENHRY, CDR2 SYGVKD. The CDR3 consists of 15 residues. For the CDR3, the DNA is TGTGCCATCAGCACCCGGGACAGAAGCACAGATACGCAGTATTTT. Translation gives CAISTRDRSTDTQYF.

The chain uses TRBV2 and TRBJ1-1; 7 nucleotides match TRBD1. The germline gives CDR1 SNHLY, CDR2 FYNNEI. The V segment lost 6 bases and the J segment 0 bases; nucleotides outside the gene matches: 4. The CDR3 is made up of 14 amino acids. DNA of the CDR3: TGTGCCAGCAGCCCGGGACAGCTGAACACTGAAGCTTTCTTT. It specifies CASSPGQLNTEAFF.

The rearrangement uses TRBV5-4 and TRBJ2-5; D is perhaps TRBD2 (5 bases). V was pared by 0 bases and J by 0 bases, with 12 bases between. CDR3 length: 16 residues. From germline, CDR1 is SGHNT and CDR2 YYREEE (reference sequence). The CDR3, as DNA: TGTGCCAGCAGCTTGGCTTTGTCGGGGAACCAAGAGACCCAGTACTTC. Protein sequence: CASSLALSGNQETQYF.

This rearrangement joins TRBV5-1 to TRBJ2-6, with D unresolved. This CDR3 region has 15 residues. Germline assignment: CDR1 SGHRS and CDR2 YFSETQ. Trimming removed 0 bases from V and 2 bases from J, with 6 bases in between. CDR3 nucleotides: TGCGCCAGCAGCTTGGAGAACCCTGGGGCCAACGTCCTGACTTTC. As protein: CASSLENPGANVLTF.

The chain uses TRBV11-3 and TRBJ2-7, with TRBD1 matching over 11 bases. Germline-derived CDR1 and CDR2 are SGHNT and YENEEA. V lost 4 bases, J lost 3 bases, and 5 bases stayed unmatched. This CDR3 has 15 amino acids. CDR3 nucleotides: TGTGCCAGCAGCTCGCCGGGACAGGGGGTCTACGAGCAGTACTTC. Amino acid sequence: CASSSPGQGVYEQYF.

The rearrangement joins TRBV18 to TRBJ1-1; D unclear. Deletions cut 6 bases from V and 0 bases from J, with 8 bases between. Germline CDR1 KGHSH, CDR2 LQKENI. The CDR3 contains 13 residues. The CDR3 reads CASSPDMNTEAFF. CDR3 nucleotide sequence: TGTGCCAGCTCCCCAGATATGAACACTGAAGCTTTCTTT.

The rearrangement uses TRBV6-5 and TRBJ2-7; 8 bases line up with TRBD2. Germline CDR1 reads MNHEY; CDR2 reads SVGAGI. The CDR3 totals 15 residues. V lost 6 bases, J lost 1 base, and 8 bases stayed unmatched. The CDR3 sequence is CASRRERGRSYEQYF. The CDR3 bases are TGTGCCAGCAGGAGGGAGCGGGGGCGTTCCTACGAGCAGTACTTC.

CDR3 DNA sequence: TGTGCCAGCAGTGAAGCGGTCTGGTACGAGCAGTACTTC. Residues: CASSEAVWYEQYF. The V gene is TRBV6-1, the J gene TRBJ2-7; D remains ambiguous. This CDR3 comprises 13 residues. Germline CDR1 MNHNS, CDR2 SASEGT. Between the trimmed V and J ends, which lost 0 bases and 4 bases, there was a span of 7 bases.

The CDR3 spells CATGGLAGDTQYF. The CDR3 nucleotides are TGTGCCACGGGCGGGCTAGCGGGAGATACGCAGTATTTT. The chain has TRBV10-3 and TRBJ2-3, with 8 bases aligning to TRBD2. CDR3 length equals 13 residues. The trim removed 10 bases at V and 5 bases at J, leaving 8 bases unmatched. Germline V gives CDR1 ENHRY, CDR2 SYGVKD.

The chain recombines TRBV29-1 with TRBJ1-2; tentative D call: TRBD1 (6 bases). The CDR3 runs 14 residues. Per germline, CDR1 SQVTM and CDR2 ANQGSEA. V was clipped by 3 bases and J by 4 bases, with 15 bases between them. The CDR3 sequence: CSVEKTGTLYGYTF. DNA of the CDR3: TGCAGCGTTGAGAAAACAGGGACCCTCTATGGCTACACCTTC.

V usage is TRBV5-4 and J usage is TRBJ2-2, with D perhaps TRBD1 or TRBD2 (5 bases each). Trimming stripped 5 bases from V and 4 bases from J, with 15 bases between. The CDR3 sequence is 15 residues long. Germline values: CDR1 SGHNT, CDR2 YYREEE (reference sequence). The DNA for the CDR3 is TGTGCCAGCAGATACGGGACGTCCCGCACCGGGGAGCTGTTTTTT. This codes for CASRYGTSRTGELFF.

The chain carries TRBV2 and TRBJ2-5; either TRBD1 or TRBD2 may fit D (5 bases each). Germline assignment: CDR1 SNHLY and CDR2 FYNNEI. V was pared by 6 bases and J by 2 bases, with 16 bases between. This CDR3 is 15 amino acids long. DNA of the CDR3: TGTGCCAGCAGGACCCGGGGCCGGGCACAAGAGACCCAGTACTTC. Its translation: CASRTRGRAQETQYF.